Listed below are T cell receptor beta chains from one sample, sequenced in a study of identical twins. TCRdb reprocessed the 5' RACE reads with MiXCR, giving one entry per CDR3 protein. This table has 500,000 to 550,000 distinct CDR3 sequences, under 25% appearing once. This sample was also put to use in a study of T cells expressing NK-cell markers.

Input material: CD4+ T cells sorted from blood. These TCRs come from a woman between 18 and 29 years old in good health. The CDR3 runs from the conserved cysteine through the conserved F or W. The D gene is left open where the match is weak. Not all rows give a size; the values are once, few, many and, for expanded clones, a class.

j_gene: TRBJ2-1
d_gene: -
abundance: few
v_gene: TRBV10-3
CDR3nt: TGTGCCATCAGTGGGTTACTAGGTAACAATGAGCAGTTCTTC
CDR3aa: CAISGLLGNNEQFF

j_gene: TRBJ2-5
d_gene: TRBD1
abundance: few
v_gene: TRBV20-1
CDR3nt: TGCAGTGCTGTCAGACAGGGGCGCCCAGAGACCCAGTACTTC
CDR3aa: CSAVRQGRPETQYF

j_gene: TRBJ2-1
d_gene: -
abundance: -
v_gene: TRBV24-1
CDR3nt: TGTGCCACCGGCGCGAGCGGAAGCTCCTACAATGAGCAGTTCTTC
CDR3aa: CATGASGSSYNEQFF

j_gene: TRBJ2-7
d_gene: TRBD2
abundance: -
v_gene: TRBV6-2/TRBV6-3
CDR3nt: TGTGCCAGCAGTTACCCAGGACTAGCGGCATTC
CDR3aa: CASSYPGLAAF

j_gene: TRBJ1-4
d_gene: TRBD1
abundance: -
v_gene: TRBV6-5
CDR3nt: TGTGCCAGCAGTTACAGGTGGGGGACAGGTCTCCCGTACAATGAAAAACTGTTTTTT
CDR3aa: CASSYRWGTGLPYNEKLFF

j_gene: TRBJ1-1
d_gene: -
abundance: -
v_gene: TRBV7-9
CDR3nt: TGTGCCAGCAGCTGGAGGGGTCGGCGGAACACTGAAGCTTTCTTT
CDR3aa: CASSWRGRRNTEAFF

j_gene: TRBJ2-1
d_gene: TRBD1
abundance: -
v_gene: TRBV5-1
CDR3nt: TGCGCCAGCAGCTTGGAGGGACAGGGAAAGCAGTTCTTC
CDR3aa: CASSLEGQGKQFF

j_gene: TRBJ2-5
d_gene: -
abundance: -
v_gene: TRBV11-3
CDR3nt: TGTGCCAGCAGCTCGGACGCGACCCAGTACTTC
CDR3aa: CASSSDATQYF

j_gene: TRBJ2-1
d_gene: -
abundance: once
v_gene: TRBV5-1
CDR3nt: TGCGCCAGCAGCTCTGGAACTAGATGGAACAATGAGCAGTTCTTC
CDR3aa: CASSSGTRWNNEQFF

j_gene: TRBJ2-1
d_gene: -
abundance: few
v_gene: TRBV6-5
CDR3nt: TGTGCCAGCAGTTACCTCCAGGGGGGGAATGAGCAGTTCTTC
CDR3aa: CASSYLQGGNEQFF

j_gene: TRBJ2-1
d_gene: TRBD2
abundance: -
v_gene: TRBV7-7
CDR3nt: TGTGCTAGCAGCTCCGCACCACGACTAGCGCGGCGGGATGAGCAGTTCTTC
CDR3aa: CASSSAPRLARRDEQFF

j_gene: TRBJ1-1
d_gene: -
abundance: many
v_gene: TRBV5-1
CDR3nt: TGCGCCAGCAGCTCCGTGGGGGGTACTGAAGCTTTCTTT
CDR3aa: CASSSVGGTEAFF

j_gene: TRBJ2-3
d_gene: TRBD2
abundance: -
v_gene: TRBV7-3
CDR3nt: TGTGCCTGCAGCCTTGGGCAGACTAGCGGGATGGTAGATACGCAGTATTTT
CDR3aa: CACSLGQTSGMVDTQYF

j_gene: TRBJ2-5
d_gene: -
abundance: -
v_gene: TRBV5-1
CDR3nt: TGCGCCAGCAGTTCCGGGACCCAAGAGACCCAGTACTTC
CDR3aa: CASSSGTQETQYF

j_gene: TRBJ2-1
d_gene: TRBD1
abundance: few
v_gene: TRBV20-1
CDR3nt: TGCAGTGTAAAGAGGACAGGGTTTAACAATGAGCAGTTCTTC
CDR3aa: CSVKRTGFNNEQFF

j_gene: TRBJ2-1
d_gene: TRBD2
abundance: -
v_gene: TRBV20-1
CDR3nt: TGCAGTGCTCGGCGGCCACTAGCGTGGGGTGGCTCCTACAATGAGCAGTTCTTC
CDR3aa: CSARRPLAWGGSYNEQFF

j_gene: TRBJ2-2
d_gene: -
abundance: -
v_gene: TRBV2
CDR3nt: TGTGCCAGCAGTGTCACCTACCGGGAGCTGTTTTTT
CDR3aa: CASSVTYRELFF

j_gene: TRBJ1-5
d_gene: TRBD1
abundance: -
v_gene: TRBV29-1
CDR3nt: TGCAGCGTTGGAGCACAGGGGGATCAGCCCCAGCATTTT
CDR3aa: CSVGAQGDQPQHF

j_gene: TRBJ2-7
d_gene: -
abundance: -
v_gene: TRBV4-3
CDR3nt: TGCGCCAGCAGCCAAGACACAGCCTACGAGCAGTACTTC
CDR3aa: CASSQDTAYEQYF

j_gene: TRBJ2-1
d_gene: -
abundance: many
v_gene: TRBV20-1
CDR3nt: TGCAGTGCTAGTCCCGGATCAGAGCAGTTCTTC
CDR3aa: CSASPGSEQFF

j_gene: TRBJ2-6
d_gene: TRBD1
abundance: few
v_gene: TRBV7-6
CDR3nt: TGTGCCAGCAGCGCGACGTACAGGGGGCGTGGGGCCAACGTCCTGACTTTC
CDR3aa: CASSATYRGRGANVLTF

j_gene: TRBJ2-2
d_gene: -
abundance: few
v_gene: TRBV6-1
CDR3nt: TGTGCCAGCACCCGGTCCTTGAACACCGGGGAGCTGTTTTTT
CDR3aa: CASTRSLNTGELFF